This TCR beta chain is from a study of T cells in Graves' hyperthyroidism and ophthalmopathy. Findings of the study overall: Appearing also in blood were most of the thyroid clonotypes expanded above 0.001. Through a model of 13 V-J features, ophthalmopathy was separated from stable hyperthyroidism.

The germline gives CDR1 MNHEY, CDR2 SVGEGT. J lost 2 bases, V lost 8 bases, and 6 bases had no gene match. The CDR3 extends over 14 amino acids. Diagnosis relied on clinical symptoms, serum thyroxine and TRAb, thyroid ultrasound and orbital computed tomography. The CDR3 regions of TCR beta were amplified from RNA transcripts. Primed by the HTBI set, a first-round RT-PCR was run on the TCR CDR3. TCRdb reprocessed the multiplex PCR reads via MiXCR and lists one record per CDR3 protein. The data show a few hundred thousand distinct CDR3 sequences, less than 25% seen once. Only one count was recorded for this clonotype. As yet, its antigen is unknown.

The sequence came from a man aged 18 to 30 with Graves' hyperthyroidism. Sequenced input: blood. The V call is TRBV6-2 or TRBV6-3, the J call TRBJ2-7, with 10 positions matching TRBD1. CDR3 residues: CASGNGQGAYEQYF. CDR3 coding DNA: TGTGCCAGCGGGAATGGACAGGGGGCCTACGAGCAGTACTTC.